These 30 T cell receptor beta chains were sequenced from one sample in a study of T-cell memory formation after mild COVID-19. TCRdb analysed the 5' RACE reads with MiXCR anew, one entry per CDR3 protein. Among under 700,000 distinct CDR3 sequences listed, roughly 20% were seen once. Sequenced material: PBMCs or a T cell subset sorted from them (not recorded which). These receptors were collected from an adult woman who had mild COVID-19 (a few samples of this study predate the infection). Cell type and time point are not known.

This clonotype was counted only a few times. The V gene is TRBV30, the J gene TRBJ2-5, with D perhaps TRBD1 or TRBD2 (5 bases each). The CDR3 is 12 residues long. Germline assignment: CDR1 GTSNPN and CDR2 SVGIG (reference sequence). V was pared by 3 bases and J by 5 bases, with 10 bases between. The CDR3 reads CAWRGELETQYF. The DNA of the CDR3 is TGTGCCTGGAGAGGGGAGTTGGAGACCCAGTACTTC.

This clonotype was recorded a few times. The rearrangement links TRBV7-8 to TRBJ2-5; a weak D match, TRBD1 (6 bases). CDR3 length: 18 residues. V gave up 4 bases and J gave up 5 bases, with 26 bases separating them. Germline loops: CDR1 SGHVS, CDR2 FQNEAQ. CDR3 protein: CASSSFGFGGLPGETQYF. The CDR3 DNA reads as TGTGCCAGCAGCTCTTTTGGGTTTGGGGGCCTCCCCGGTGAGACCCAGTACTTC.

This chain links TRBV7-7 with TRBJ1-5; the D is unclear. V was trimmed by 3 bases and J by 4 bases, leaving 7 bases between them. This CDR3 is built from 13 residues. Germline V lookup: CDR1 SSHAT, CDR2 FNYEAQ (reference sequence). DNA of the CDR3: TGTGCCAGCAGCTTTTCACTGAATCAGCCCCAGCATTTT. As protein: CASSFSLNQPQHF.

V gene TRBV7-9 combines with J gene TRBJ2-5; 8 nucleotides agree with TRBD2. The CDR3 loop spans 14 amino acids. Germline V gives CDR1 SEHNR, CDR2 FQNEAQ (reference sequence). The junction had 7 bases not matched to a gene; V was cut back by 5 bases and J by 5 bases. The CDR3 here is CASSPRLASETQYF. The CDR3, as DNA: TGTGCCAGCAGCCCCCGACTAGCGAGCGAGACCCAGTACTTC.

In this sample, this clonotype turned up a few times. J is TRBJ2-3 and V is TRBV5-1, with a weak D call TRBD1 (5 bases). The germline V gene has CDR1 SGHRS and CDR2 YFSETQ. The CDR3 loop spans 15 amino acids. Trimming removed 2 bases at V and 4 bases at J, with 14 bases between. The CDR3 is CASSFNQGRADTQYF. The DNA for the CDR3 is TGCGCCAGCAGCTTTAATCAGGGTCGCGCAGATACGCAGTATTTT.

This clonotype was seen ten or more times. Here the CDR3 DNA reads TGTGCCAGCAGTTTACAGCAGAACACCGGGGAGCTGTTTTTT. It codes for CASSLQQNTGELFF. The chain has TRBV12-3 or TRBV12-4 and TRBJ2-2; D gene uncertain. The CDR3 loop spans 14 amino acids. V lost 2 bases to trimming and J lost 1 base, with 5 bases between them.

CDR3 DNA sequence: TGTGCCAGCAGTTTCAGCAGGGGCGGTAATCAGCCCCAGCATTTT. This codes for CASSFSRGGNQPQHF. The chain couples TRBV12-3 or TRBV12-4 to TRBJ1-5, with D possibly matching TRBD1 (6 bases). V gave up 3 bases and J gave up 4 bases, with 13 bases separating them. The length of the CDR3 is 15 residues.

This chain connects TRBV30 to TRBJ2-6, with D possibly being TRBD1 or TRBD2 (5 bases each). The CDR3 extends over 15 amino acids. CDR1 and CDR2 from the germline V gene are GTSNPN and SVGIG (reference sequence). The V gene lost 0 bases and the J gene lost 0 bases, with 6 bases spanning the gap. CDR3 sequence reads: CAWSVGTSGANVLTF. CDR3 coding DNA: TGTGCCTGGAGTGTTGGGACCTCTGGGGCCAACGTCCTGACTTTC.

The rearrangement uses TRBV7-6 and TRBJ1-3, with TRBD1 matching 10 bases. CDR1 SGHVS and CDR2 FNYEAQ come from the germline V gene. V trimming: 5 bases; J trimming: 2 bases; junction bases outside the gene matches: 6. This CDR3 has 16 amino acids. The CDR3 DNA reads as TGTGCCAGCAGCATGAGACAGGGGGCGGCTGGAAACACCATATATTTT. Its translation: CASSMRQGAAGNTIYF.

This clonotype came up a few times. The rearrangement uses TRBV27 and TRBJ1-2, with D uncertain. The CDR3 has 16 residues. Per germline, CDR1 MNHEY and CDR2 SMNVEV (reference sequence). The ends were cut back, 5 bases at V and 3 bases at J, with 19 bases in the middle. The CDR3: CASSPKRRTADYGYTF. In nucleotides, the CDR3 is TGTGCCAGCAGTCCAAAACGCCGGACCGCGGACTATGGCTACACCTTC.

Ten or more counts support this clonotype. V and J are TRBV12-3 or TRBV12-4 and TRBJ1-5, with unresolved D. The CDR3 has 14 residues. Trimming removed 4 bases from V and 6 bases from J, with 13 bases in between. CDR3 loop: CASSSSRLRQPQHF. CDR3 DNA: TGTGCCAGCAGTTCCTCGCGATTACGTCAGCCCCAGCATTTT.

This clonotype was seen more than once but under ten times. The chain combines TRBV14 with TRBJ2-7; D may be TRBD2 (6 bases). Germline V lookup: CDR1 SGHDN, CDR2 FVKESK. The CDR3 is made up of 16 amino acids. V dropped 2 bases and J dropped 2 bases, with 16 bases sitting between them. The chain's CDR3 is CASSQFYRSGAYEQYF. In nucleotides, the CDR3 is TGTGCCAGCAGCCAATTCTACAGGTCGGGAGCCTACGAGCAGTACTTC.

The chain combines TRBV12-3 or TRBV12-4 with TRBJ2-5; 12 bases agree with TRBD2. The CDR3 has 17 amino acids. V lost 6 bases to trimming and J lost 3 bases; unmatched junction nucleotides: 11. CDR3 amino acids: CASSHPSGGAEEETQYF. The CDR3 nucleotides are TGTGCCAGCAGCCACCCTAGCGGGGGGGCCGAAGAAGAGACCCAGTACTTC.

This clonotype was seen more than once but under ten times. This chain connects TRBV9 to TRBJ2-1; 7 bases match TRBD1. Germline V gene sequence: CDR1 SGDLS, CDR2 YYNGEE. This CDR3 is built from 17 residues. Trimming took 4 bases from V and 4 from J; bases not matched to a gene: 14. The CDR3 nucleotides read TGTGCCAGCAGCCCACTCGCCATGGGACAGATGTACAATGAGCAGTTCTTC. It encodes CASSPLAMGQMYNEQFF.

The V and J genes are TRBV5-1 and TRBJ2-3, with D perhaps matching TRBD2 (6 bases). The V gene's germline CDR1 is SGHRS and CDR2 YFSETQ. The CDR3 length is 15 residues. Trimming shortened V by 1 base and J by 2 bases, and 11 bases separated the two germline ends. The CDR3 reads CASSLTAGITDTQYF. In nucleotides, the CDR3 is TGCGCCAGCAGCTTGACAGCGGGCATCACAGATACGCAGTATTTT. The complete variable domain, with remaining parts taken from reference TRBV5-1 and TRBJ2-3, reads KAGVTQTPRYLIKTRGQQVTLSCSPISGHRSVSWYQQTPGQGLQFLFEYFSETQRNKGNFPGRFSGRQFSNSRSEMNVSTLELGDSALYLCASSLTAGITDTQYFGPGTRLTVL.

This clonotype came up a few times. The V call is TRBV7-8, the J call TRBJ2-3; no definite D call. The germline V and J ends were trimmed by 0 bases and 3 bases, with 16 bases remaining between them. Germline CDR1 and CDR2: SGHVS and FQNEAQ. CDR3 length: 17 residues. The CDR3 loop is CASSLAQDFGRTDTQYF. CDR3 in DNA: TGTGCCAGCAGCTTAGCCCAGGATTTTGGCCGAACAGATACGCAGTATTTT.

V gene TRBV12-3 or TRBV12-4 combines with J gene TRBJ2-1; 7 bases fit TRBD2. The CDR3 has 14 residues. V gave up 3 bases and J gave up 7 bases; unmatched junction bases: 6. CDR3 loop: CASSFAGRGNEQFF. CDR3 bases: TGTGCCAGCAGTTTTGCGGGGCGGGGGAATGAGCAGTTCTTC.

This clonotype came up a few times. This chain connects TRBV12-3 or TRBV12-4 to TRBJ1-2, with D possibly matching TRBD1 (5 bases). The CDR3 is made up of 14 amino acids. Between the trimmed V and J ends, which lost 5 bases and 5 bases, there was a span of 15 bases. This chain's CDR3 is CASSRPPGKYGYTF. The CDR3 DNA follows: TGTGCCAGCAGTCGACCCCCAGGGAAGTATGGCTACACCTTC.

V is TRBV20-1 and J is TRBJ2-5; a weak D match, TRBD2 (5 bases). V lost 4 bases and J 7 bases, leaving 10 bases between the germline ends. The CDR3 is made up of 11 amino acids. Germline CDR1 DFQATT, CDR2 SNEGSKA (reference sequence). CDR3 protein: CSAILGGTQYF. The CDR3 DNA reads as TGCAGTGCTATACTAGGTGGGACCCAGTACTTC.

The CDR3 DNA reads TGTGCCAGCAGTTACTCGTTACAGGGGGGCACTGAAGCTTTCTTT. Residues: CASSYSLQGGTEAFF. V gene TRBV6-5 combines with J gene TRBJ1-1; 8 bases fit TRBD1. V was pared by 0 bases and J by 4 bases, with 4 bases of the junction left unmatched. CDR1 MNHEY and CDR2 SVGAGI come from the germline V gene. The CDR3 loop spans 15 amino acids.

J is TRBJ2-1 and V is TRBV14, with a possible D match to TRBD2 (7 bases). The germline gives CDR1 SGHDN, CDR2 FVKESK. The CDR3 runs to 15 residues. V lost 4 bases and J 7 bases, leaving 17 bases between the germline ends. CDR3 sequence reads: CASSPGGIRRNEQFF. The CDR3 nucleotides are TGTGCCAGCAGCCCGGGGGGCATCAGGCGAAATGAGCAGTTCTTC.

V is TRBV5-6 and J is TRBJ2-1; TRBD2 is a possible D gene (6 bases). The length of the CDR3 is 15 residues. In germline, CDR1 is SGHDT, CDR2 YYEEEE. Trimming pared 4 bases from V and 2 bases from J, leaving 13 bases between. This CDR3 reads CASSPLGSPYNEQFF. CDR3 DNA: TGTGCCAGCAGCCCCCTCGGGAGTCCCTACAATGAGCAGTTCTTC.

The CDR3 loop reads CASSPGTSGTMYNEQFF. The CDR3 coding sequence is TGTGCCAGCAGCCCCGGGACTAGCGGGACGATGTACAATGAGCAGTTCTTC. This chain joins TRBV7-9 and TRBJ2-1; TRBD2 matches 13 bases. V lost 5 bases to trimming and J lost 4 bases; unmatched junction nucleotides: 8. Germline CDR1 is SEHNR and CDR2 is FQNEAQ (reference sequence). This CDR3 comprises 17 residues.

This rearrangement joins TRBV7-3 to TRBJ2-2, with D unresolved. The CDR3 totals 15 residues. Germline values: CDR1 SGHTA, CDR2 FQGTGA. The V end lost 3 bases, the J end lost 4 bases, and 12 bases lay between the germline ends. CDR3 amino acids: CASSFKLGSTGELFF. In DNA form, the CDR3 reads TGTGCCAGCAGCTTTAAATTAGGGTCCACCGGGGAGCTGTTTTTT.

The rearrangement joins TRBV5-1 to TRBJ1-1; TRBD1 matches at 9 bases. CDR3 size: 15 residues. Germline CDR1 SGHRS, CDR2 YFSETQ. The ends lost 4 bases at V and 4 bases at J; junction bases unmatched: 8. For the CDR3, the DNA is TGCGCCAGCAGCCTTCTTGCGGGACAGGGCACTGAAGCTTTCTTT. It is translated as CASSLLAGQGTEAFF.

The chain carries TRBV4-1 and TRBJ2-1; 7 bases fit TRBD2. The CDR3 is 16 amino acids. Trimming removed 2 bases from V and 6 bases from J; junction bases left unmatched: 10. Germline values: CDR1 MGHRA, CDR2 YSYEKL. The CDR3 here is CASSQTRTRVGNEQFF. The CDR3 nucleotides read TGCGCCAGCAGCCAAACCAGGACTAGGGTAGGCAATGAGCAGTTCTTC.

This sequence joins TRBV12-3 or TRBV12-4 and TRBJ2-7, with a weak D call TRBD2 (5 bases). The CDR3 spans 13 residues. Trimming pared 3 bases from V and 6 bases from J, leaving 12 bases between. This CDR3 is CASSFSRRVEQYF. CDR3 DNA sequence: TGTGCCAGCAGTTTTTCCAGGCGGGTCGAGCAGTACTTC.

The V and J genes are TRBV3-1 and TRBJ2-1, with 10 bases aligning to TRBD1. CDR3 length: 15 amino acids. The V gene end was trimmed by 0 bases and the J gene end by 9 bases; junction bases not matched to a gene: 5. Germline V gene lookup returns CDR1 LGHDT and CDR2 YNNKEL (reference sequence). Written as DNA, the CDR3 is TGTGCCAGCAGCCAAGAGTCCCGGGACAGGGGTGAGCAGTTCTTC. Its translation is CASSQESRDRGEQFF.

This clonotype was detected ten times or more. The V and J genes are TRBV20-1 and TRBJ2-3; possibly TRBD1 for D (6 bases). Trimming stripped 5 bases from V and 1 base from J, with 16 bases between. Germline V gene lookup returns CDR1 DFQATT and CDR2 SNEGSKA (reference sequence). The CDR3 has 15 residues. The CDR3: CSAWNRDTGTDTQYF. The CDR3 nucleotides read TGCAGTGCTTGGAACCGGGACACAGGCACAGATACGCAGTATTTT.

This clonotype was detected many times. V and J are TRBV12-3 or TRBV12-4 and TRBJ2-1, with 11 nucleotides matching TRBD1. The CDR3 is 15 amino acids. V shed 5 bases, J shed 6 bases, and the junction held 6 bases outside the gene matches. Written as DNA, the CDR3 is TGTGCCAGCAGTCCCGGGACAGGGGGAGGCAATGAGCAGTTCTTC. It is translated as CASSPGTGGGNEQFF.